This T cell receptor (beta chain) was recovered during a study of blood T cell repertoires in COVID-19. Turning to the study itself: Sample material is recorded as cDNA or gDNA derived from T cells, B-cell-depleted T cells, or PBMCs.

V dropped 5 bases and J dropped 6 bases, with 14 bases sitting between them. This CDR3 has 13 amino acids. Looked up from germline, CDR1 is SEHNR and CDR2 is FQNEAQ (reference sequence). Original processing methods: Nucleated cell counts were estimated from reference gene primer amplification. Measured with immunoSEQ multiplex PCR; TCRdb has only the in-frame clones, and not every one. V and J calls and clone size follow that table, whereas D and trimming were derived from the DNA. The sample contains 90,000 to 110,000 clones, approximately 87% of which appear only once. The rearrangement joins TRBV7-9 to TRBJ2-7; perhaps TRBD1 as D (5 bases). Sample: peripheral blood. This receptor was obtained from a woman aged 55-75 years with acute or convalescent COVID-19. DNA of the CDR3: TGTGCCAGCAGCACAGACAGATTTGGCGAGCAGTACTTC. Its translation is CASSTDRFGEQYF.